Below are 27 T cell receptor beta chains sequenced from a single sample in a study of metastatic and nonmetastatic thyroid tumors. TCRdb reanalyzed the PCR reads via MiXCR. The sample contains 20,000 or so clones, roughly 20% of which appear only once. No treatment of any kind had been given to any patient before thyroid surgery. The source material was tumor tissue. The receptors stem from a male donor with papillary thyroid cancer or a benign thyroid nodule (not recorded which). Some clones in this sample may be carry-over from other donors' samples.

This clone was picked up many times. The chain has TRBV2 and TRBJ1-1; D is uncertain. The CDR3 sequence is 15 residues long. V gave up 6 bases and J gave up 4 bases, with 18 bases separating them. The germline gives CDR1 SNHLY, CDR2 FYNNEI. As DNA, the CDR3 is TGTGCCAGCAGAAGAAAACCGGGGTCGGGCACTGAAGCTTTCTTT. Its translation: CASRRKPGSGTEAFF.

This clone was seen many times. The chain links TRBV9 to TRBJ2-7; 11 nucleotides line up with TRBD2. This CDR3 has 14 residues. V dropped 6 bases and J dropped 2; count of bases not matched to a gene: 4. Per the germline V gene, CDR1 is SGDLS and CDR2 is YYNGEE. The CDR3, as DNA: TGTGCCAGCAACTTAGCGGGAGGGGCCTACGAGCAGTACTTC. This codes for CASNLAGGAYEQYF.

Of note for this clone: One end of the junction does not line up with germline, which may come from a read error. CDR3 residues: CDCSLMNRDKQYF. CDR3 DNA sequence: TGTGACTGCAGCCTAATGAACAGGGATAAGCAGTATTTT. J is TRBJ2-3 and V is TRBV9; TRBD1 might be the D (6 bases). The germline gives CDR1 SGDLS, CDR2 YYNGEE. CDR3 length: 13 residues.

V and J are TRBV6-4 and TRBJ1-1; D may be TRBD1 (6 bases). This CDR3 has 15 residues. The V end was cut by 4 bases, the J end by 1 base, with 13 bases between. CDR1 and CDR2 from the germline V gene are MRHNA and SNTAGT. The CDR3 reads CASSASGGGNTEAFF. The CDR3 DNA follows: TGTGCCAGCAGTGCCTCCGGGGGCGGGAACACTGAAGCTTTCTTT.

This clone has a count of ten or more. A much larger clonotype is one base distant, so this may be a read error. The same CDR3 arises from other DNA sequences in this sample as well. V and J are TRBV5-5 and TRBJ1-2; no definite D call. Germline V gene lookup returns CDR1 SGHKS and CDR2 YYEKEE (reference sequence). CDR3 length equals 11 residues. The CDR3 DNA reads as TGCGCCAGCAGCTCACTTTATGGCTACACCTTC. It yields the protein CASSSLYGYTF.

The chain combines TRBV11-2 with TRBJ2-2; 9 bases agree with TRBD1. This CDR3 has 16 residues. V was pared by 5 bases and J by 4 bases, with 8 bases of the junction left unmatched. The germline CDR1 and CDR2 sequences are SGHAT and FQNNGV. CDR3 sequence reads: CASSPSTGGSTGELFF. CDR3 sequence (DNA): TGTGCCAGCAGCCCAAGCACAGGGGGCAGCACCGGGGAGCTGTTTTTT. Based on the CDR3 plus reference TRBV11-2 and TRBJ2-2, the full variable domain is EAGVAQSPRYKIIEKRQSVAFWCNPISGHATLYWYQQILGQGPKLLIQFQNNGVVDDSQLPKDRFSAERLKGVDSTLKIQPAKLEDSAVYLCASSPSTGGSTGELFFGEGSRLTVL.

This clone showed up many times. A much larger clone lies one base from this, so it may be a read error. The V call is TRBV28, the J call TRBJ2-7, with a possible D match to TRBD1 (6 bases). Germline CDR1 MDHEN, CDR2 SYDVKM. The CDR3 loop spans 13 amino acids. V gave up 8 bases and J gave up 1 base, with 12 bases separating them. CDR3 DNA sequence: TGTGCCAGCCGGAACAGGGATTCCTACGAGCAGTACTTC. Its protein product is CASRNRDSYEQYF. The full variable domain, its missing parts supplied by reference TRBV28 and TRBJ2-7, is DVKVTQSSRYLVKRTGEKVFLECVQDMDHENMFWYRQDPGLGLRLIYFSYDVKMKEKGDIPEGYSVSREKKERFSLILESASTNQTSMYLCASRNRDSYEQYFGPGTRLTVT.

This clone was recorded many times. The V gene is TRBV6-1, the J gene TRBJ1-2, with 8 bases aligning to TRBD1. This CDR3 is 13 amino acids long. V gave up 5 bases and J gave up 4 bases; unmatched junction bases: 3. CDR1 is MNHNS and CDR2 is SASEGT in the germline V gene. The CDR3: CASSKTGAYGYTF. The CDR3 DNA follows: TGTGCCAGCAGTAAGACAGGGGCCTATGGCTACACCTTC.

In the case of this clone: A much larger clone differs by one base, so this may be a read error. The chain joins TRBV5-4 to TRBJ1-1, with TRBD1 matching over 9 bases. This CDR3 has 14 residues. CDR1 is SGHNT and CDR2 is YYREEE in the germline V gene (reference sequence). The CDR3: CASSLRQGGTESFF. The CDR3, as DNA: TGTGCCAGCAGCCTTCGACAGGGGGGTACTGAATCTTTCTTT.

This clone has at least ten counts. V is TRBV30 and J is TRBJ2-4; D unclear. The germline gives CDR1 GTSNPN, CDR2 SVGIG (reference sequence). V lost 0 bases to trimming and J lost 0 bases, with 12 bases between them. The CDR3 has 16 amino acids. DNA of the CDR3: TGTGCCTGGAGTGTACTTGGGCAACTAGCCAAAAACATTCAGTACTTC. Translated: CAWSVLGQLAKNIQYF. Full variable domain (outside the CDR3, taken from reference TRBV30 and TRBJ2-4): SQTIHQWPATLVQPVGSPLSLECTVEGTSNPNLYWYRQAAGRGLQLLFYSVGIGQISSEVPQNLSASRPQDRQFILSSKKLLLSDSGFYLCAWSVLGQLAKNIQYFGAGTRLSVL.

This clone was observed many times. The chain employs TRBV4-2 and TRBJ2-7; 10 positions agree with TRBD1. Germline-derived CDR1 and CDR2 are LGHNA and YNFKEQ. The CDR3 is 15 residues long. V shed 1 base and J 0 bases; nucleotides not matched to a gene: 0. This CDR3 reads CASSQGTGGSYEQYF. The CDR3 region has the DNA TGTGCCAGCAGCCAAGGGACAGGGGGCTCCTACGAGCAGTACTTC.

This clone is large (0.1 to 1%) in the sample. This chain joins TRBV11-3 and TRBJ2-3; weak D call: TRBD1 (6 bases). The germline gives CDR1 SGHNT, CDR2 YENEEA. The CDR3 is made up of 15 amino acids. Trimming took 5 bases from V and 4 from J, leaving 16 bases between them. This CDR3 is CASSPGVANSDTQYF. The CDR3 DNA reads TGTGCCAGCAGCCCAGGGGTAGCCAACTCAGATACGCAGTATTTT.

The chain links TRBV28 to TRBJ1-2; D is undetermined. Germline V gene data show CDR1 as MDHEN and CDR2 as SYDVKM. This CDR3 has 12 residues. The V gene lost 8 bases and the J gene lost 5 bases, with 12 bases spanning the gap. The CDR3 region is CASSGSRYGYTF. The DNA of the CDR3 is TGTGCCAGCTCCGGGAGTAGGTATGGCTACACCTTC.

Regarding this clone: This may stem from a read error, because a much larger clone lies one nucleotide away. The same CDR3 can be traced to other DNA sequences in this sample. The DNA for the CDR3 is TGTGCCATCAGCGACCGGGACACTGAAGCTTTCTTT. This gives the protein CAISDRDTEAFF. The chain uses TRBV10-3 and TRBJ1-1; D is unclear. This CDR3 comprises 12 residues. The germline V and J ends were trimmed by 6 bases and 3 bases, with 8 bases remaining between them. Looked up from germline, CDR1 is ENHRY and CDR2 is SYGVKD.

Remarks on this clone: One end of the junction varies from germline; a read error may be responsible. V gene TRBV7-2 combines with J gene TRBJ1-2, with D possibly being TRBD1 (5 bases). This CDR3 region has 15 residues. Germline V gene data show CDR1 as SGHTA and CDR2 as FQGNSA. The CDR3 nucleotides are TGTGCCAGCAGCTTAGTTGGCAGGGCACTCTATGACTACACCTTC. Encoded protein: CASSLVGRALYDYTF.

The chain is built from TRBV4-2 and TRBJ2-7; D is undetermined. V was trimmed by 0 bases and J by 5 bases, leaving 20 bases between them. The CDR3 is 17 residues long. Germline V gene lookup returns CDR1 LGHNA and CDR2 YNFKEQ. In DNA, the CDR3 is TGTGCCAGCAGCCAAGATTTTGGAAAGGGTCACTGGAACGAGCAGTACTTC. Its protein is CASSQDFGKGHWNEQYF.

There are many counts of this clone. One base away lies a much larger clone, so this may be a sequencing read error. The same CDR3 also results from other DNA sequences found in this sample. The chain uses TRBV2 and TRBJ2-3; unclear D gene. V dropped 1 base and J dropped 3 bases, with 11 bases sitting between them. This CDR3 region has 15 residues. Germline V CDR1 and CDR2: SNHLY, FYNNEI. For the CDR3, the DNA is TGTGCCAGCAGTGAAGGAGGTTATGTGACAGATACGCAGTATTTT. Protein sequence: CASSEGGYVTDTQYF.

This clone showed up many times. V gene TRBV7-3 combines with J gene TRBJ2-3; 7 positions agree with TRBD1. The ends lost 5 bases at V and 3 bases at J; junction bases unmatched: 5. The CDR3 is 14 amino acids. Germline V gene data show CDR1 as SGHTA and CDR2 as FQGTGA. The DNA for the CDR3 is TGTGCCAGCAGCCTCCGGGACAGTACAGATACGCAGTATTTT. Translating gives CASSLRDSTDTQYF.

This clone was seen at least ten times. The limits of the CDR3 on the DNA are not certain, so only TCRdb's listed CDR3 is given. The chain has TRBV13 and TRBJ1-3; the table gives TRBD1 as D, unverified against the DNA. Germline CDR1 PRHDT, CDR2 FYEKMQ (reference sequence). A total of 11 residues make up the CDR3, ends included. The CDR3 loop reads CASSFGQGARF.

This clone was seen only once. The V call is TRBV28, the J call TRBJ2-7; TRBD2 aligns across 9 bases. V shed 6 bases, J shed 7 bases, and the junction held 10 bases outside the gene matches. Germline V gene data show CDR1 as MDHEN and CDR2 as SYDVKM. The CDR3 covers 14 residues. For the CDR3, the DNA is TGTGCCAGCAGGAATGCGGGAGGGCCCGGGGAGCAGTACTTC. Translated, it gives CASRNAGGPGEQYF.

This clone was recorded many times. The chain has TRBV3-1 and TRBJ1-6; possibly TRBD1 for D (5 bases). Trimming stripped 0 bases from V and 6 bases from J, with 15 bases between. Germline V gene sequence: CDR1 LGHDT, CDR2 YNNKEL (reference sequence). This CDR3 comprises 17 residues. The CDR3 is CASSQDRGRIFNSPLHF. The CDR3 nucleotides read TGTGCCAGCAGCCAAGATAGGGGCAGGATTTTTAATTCACCCCTCCACTTT.

This clone was seen many times. This rearrangement joins TRBV28 to TRBJ1-2; possible D gene TRBD1, 6 bases. The ends were cut back, 6 bases at V and 5 bases at J, with 19 bases in the middle. Looked up from germline, CDR1 is MDHEN and CDR2 is SYDVKM. CDR3 length: 15 amino acids. CDR3 loop: CASSPIGQRLYGYTF. CDR3 nucleotides: TGTGCCAGCAGCCCGATTGGACAGCGGTTATATGGCTACACCTTC.

This clone was picked up many times. The rearrangement links TRBV2 to TRBJ1-2; 9 positions match TRBD1. CDR1 is SNHLY and CDR2 is FYNNEI in the germline V gene. With 4 bases clipped from V and 3 bases from J, the junction kept 0 bases outside the gene matches. The CDR3 totals 13 residues. The CDR3 DNA follows: TGTGCCAGCAGTGGGGACAGGGACTATGGCTACACCTTC. Protein sequence: CASSGDRDYGYTF.

The chain is built from TRBV28 and TRBJ1-6, with TRBD1 as a possible D gene (6 bases). Trimming stripped 6 bases from V and 10 bases from J, with 10 bases between. The CDR3 consists of 12 residues. CDR1 is MDHEN and CDR2 is SYDVKM in the germline V gene. The CDR3 DNA reads TGTGCCAGCAGCGGGGGCGGATCACCCCTCCACTTT. It yields the protein CASSGGGSPLHF. The full variable domain, rest sourced from reference TRBV28 and TRBJ1-6, is DVKVTQSSRYLVKRTGEKVFLECVQDMDHENMFWYRQDPGLGLRLIYFSYDVKMKEKGDIPEGYSVSREKKERFSLILESASTNQTSMYLCASSGGGSPLHFGNGTRLTVT.

This sequence joins TRBV20-1 and TRBJ2-1; D assignment may be TRBD1 or TRBD2 (5 bases each). In germline, CDR1 is DFQATT, CDR2 SNEGSKA (reference sequence). The CDR3 consists of 13 residues. V lost 7 bases, J lost 5 bases, and 15 bases lay in between. The CDR3 DNA reads as TGCAGTGTCACCGGGACGAGGAACAATGAGCAGTTCTTC. Amino acids: CSVTGTRNNEQFF.

This clone was detected many times. J is TRBJ2-1 and V is TRBV18; D may be TRBD1 (6 bases). CDR1 KGHSH and CDR2 LQKENI come from the germline V gene. V was shortened by 5 bases and J by 6 bases, with 20 bases between the two germline ends. This CDR3 region has 16 residues. The chain's CDR3 is CASSYREVYEGNEQFF. The CDR3 nucleotides are TGTGCCAGCTCATACAGGGAAGTCTATGAGGGCAATGAGCAGTTCTTC. The complete variable domain, with remaining parts taken from reference TRBV18 and TRBJ2-1, reads NAGVMQNPRHLVRRRGQEARLRCSPMKGHSHVYWYRQLPEEGLKFMVYLQKENIIDESGMPKERFSAEFPKEGPSILRIQQVVRGDSAAYFCASSYREVYEGNEQFFGPGTRLTVL.

This clone appeared a single time. The junction departs from germline at one end; a sequencing error may be responsible. The gene calls are TRBV11-2 and TRBJ2-7; either TRBD1 or TRBD2 may supply D (5 bases each). This CDR3 is 14 amino acids long. Germline V gene lookup returns CDR1 SGHAT and CDR2 FQNNGV. The DNA of the CDR3 is TGCGCCAGCGCTCCGGGACCGGACTCCTACGAGCAGTACTTC. It encodes CASAPGPDSYEQYF.